The clone carrying this TCR beta chain was seen ten or more times. This sample stems from a study of identical twins. Via MiXCR, TCRdb re-called the 5' RACE reads, giving one row per CDR3 protein. This sample has fewer than 650,000 distinct CDR3 sequences; roughly 9.9% occur once, and the top ten carry 2.5% to 3.5%. CDR1 is SQVTM, CDR2 ANQGSEA, per germline. With V trimmed by 4 bases and J by 7 bases, 3 bases remained unmatched. The CDR3 is made up of 13 amino acids. This same sample was also taken into another study, of yellow fever vaccine responses in identical twins.

Sequencing was carried out using PBMCs. The sequence came from a woman aged 18-30 years in good health. The V gene is TRBV29-1, the J gene TRBJ2-1, with 11 positions matching TRBD1. CDR3 in amino acids: CSVGGTGGNEQFF. As DNA, the CDR3 is TGCAGCGTTGGGGGGACAGGGGGGAATGAGCAGTTCTTC.